The clone carrying this T cell receptor (beta chain) was observed at least ten times. Its antigen remains unidentified. The sample originates from a study of identical twins. Whole-study results and caveats: Recombination models fit unrelated individuals' TCR alpha sharing but underestimated twins'.

TCRdb processed the 5' RACE reads anew with MiXCR; each CDR3 protein has one entry. The sample lists about 260,000 distinct CDR3 sequences; approximately 7% were seen once. The germline gives CDR1 MNHNS, CDR2 SASEGT. CDR3 size: 16 residues. Trimming took 6 bases from V and 2 from J, leaving 17 bases between them. Another study also made use of these data, one on yellow fever vaccine responses in identical twins.

The chain joins TRBV6-1 to TRBJ2-1, with a possible D match to TRBD1 (5 bases). This TCR was sampled from a woman aged 18-29 years in good health. Sequenced input: memory (CD45RO+) T cells sorted from blood. The CDR3, as DNA: TGTGCCAGCAGCCCGGCGTGGGGCAGGACCTACAATGAGCAGTTCTTC. This sequence encodes CASSPAWGRTYNEQFF.